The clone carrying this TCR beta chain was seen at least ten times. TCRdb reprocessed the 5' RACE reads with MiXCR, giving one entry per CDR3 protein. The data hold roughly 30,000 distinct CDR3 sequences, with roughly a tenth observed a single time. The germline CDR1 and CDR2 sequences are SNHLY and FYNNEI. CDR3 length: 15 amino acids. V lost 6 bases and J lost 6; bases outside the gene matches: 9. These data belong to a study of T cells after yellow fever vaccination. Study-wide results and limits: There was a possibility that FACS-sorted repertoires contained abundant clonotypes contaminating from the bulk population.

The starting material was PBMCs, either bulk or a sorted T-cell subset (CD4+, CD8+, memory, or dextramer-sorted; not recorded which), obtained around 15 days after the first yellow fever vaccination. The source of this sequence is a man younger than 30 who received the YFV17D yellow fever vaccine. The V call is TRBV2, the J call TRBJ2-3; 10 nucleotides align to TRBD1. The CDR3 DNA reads TGTGCCAGCAGGGGGGACAGGGGATCCGGGGATACGCAGTATTTT. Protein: CASRGDRGSGDTQYF.